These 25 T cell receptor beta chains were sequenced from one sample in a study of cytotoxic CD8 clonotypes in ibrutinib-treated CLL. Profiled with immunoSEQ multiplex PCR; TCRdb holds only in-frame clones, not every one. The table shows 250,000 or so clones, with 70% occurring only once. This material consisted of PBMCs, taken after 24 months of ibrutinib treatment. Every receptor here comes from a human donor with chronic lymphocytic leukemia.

The CDR3 nucleotides read TGTGCCAGCAGCTTGGTCGGGAGGGATATCGATGGCTACACCTTC. This sequence encodes CASSLVGRDIDGYTF. V is TRBV5-4 and J is TRBJ1-2, with D unresolved. V lost 0 bases and J 6 bases, leaving 15 bases between the germline ends. Germline CDR1 SGHNT, CDR2 YYREEE (reference sequence). The CDR3 covers 15 residues.

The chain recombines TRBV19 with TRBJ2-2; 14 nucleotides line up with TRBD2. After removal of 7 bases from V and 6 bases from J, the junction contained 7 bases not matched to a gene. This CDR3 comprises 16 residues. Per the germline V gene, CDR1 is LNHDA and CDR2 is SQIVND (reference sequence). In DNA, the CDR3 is TGTGCCAGTACCAAGGGACTAGCGGGAGCACCCGGGGAGCTGTTTTTT. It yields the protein CASTKGLAGAPGELFF.

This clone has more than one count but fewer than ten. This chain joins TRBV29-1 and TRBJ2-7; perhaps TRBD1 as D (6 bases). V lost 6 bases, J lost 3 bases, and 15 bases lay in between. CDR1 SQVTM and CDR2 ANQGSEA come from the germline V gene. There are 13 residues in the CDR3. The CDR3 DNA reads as TGCAGCGTGGCAACAGGGAACCGCTACGAGCAGTACTTC. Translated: CSVATGNRYEQYF.

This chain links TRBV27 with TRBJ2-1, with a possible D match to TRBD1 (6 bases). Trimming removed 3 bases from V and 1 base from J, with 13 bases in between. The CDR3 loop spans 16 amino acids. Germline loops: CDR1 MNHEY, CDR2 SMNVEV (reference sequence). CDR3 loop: CASSFGDRSSYNEQFF. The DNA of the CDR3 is TGTGCCAGCAGTTTCGGTGACAGGTCGTCCTACAATGAGCAGTTCTTC.

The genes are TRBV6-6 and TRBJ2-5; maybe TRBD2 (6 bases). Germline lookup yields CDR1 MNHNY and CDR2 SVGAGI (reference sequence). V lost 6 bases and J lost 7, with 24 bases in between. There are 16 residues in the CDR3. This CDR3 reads CASSHTGTSAAGTQYF. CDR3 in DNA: TGTGCCAGCAGCCATACCGGGACTTCTGCGGCGGGGACCCAGTACTTC.

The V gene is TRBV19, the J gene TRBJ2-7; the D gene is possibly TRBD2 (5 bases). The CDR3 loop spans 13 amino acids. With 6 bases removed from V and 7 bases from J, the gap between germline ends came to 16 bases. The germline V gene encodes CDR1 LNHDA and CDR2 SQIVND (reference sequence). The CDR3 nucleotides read TGTGCCAGTAGCTCGGACGGGATTAAGGAGCAGTACTTC. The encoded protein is CASSSDGIKEQYF.

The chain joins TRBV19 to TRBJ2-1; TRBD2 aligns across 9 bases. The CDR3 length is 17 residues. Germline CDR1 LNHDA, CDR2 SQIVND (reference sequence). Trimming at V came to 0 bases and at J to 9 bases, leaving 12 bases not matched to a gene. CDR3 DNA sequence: TGTGCCAGTAGTATAGAATGGGAGTCTAGCGGGATCGGTGAGCAGTTCTTC. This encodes CASSIEWESSGIGEQFF. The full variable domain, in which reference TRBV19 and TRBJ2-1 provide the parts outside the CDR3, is DGGITQSPKYLFRKEGQNVTLSCEQNLNHDAMYWYRQDPGQGLRLIYYSQIVNDFQKGDIAEGYSVSREKKESFPLTVTSAQKNPTAFYLCASSIEWESSGIGEQFFGPGTRLTVL.

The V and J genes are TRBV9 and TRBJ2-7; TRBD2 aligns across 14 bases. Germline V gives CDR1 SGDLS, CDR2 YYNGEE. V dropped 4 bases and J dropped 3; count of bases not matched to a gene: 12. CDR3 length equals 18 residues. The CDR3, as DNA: TGTGCCAGCAGCCCTGGGACTAGCGGGAGTCTCCTTTACTACGAGCAGTACTTC. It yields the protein CASSPGTSGSLLYYEQYF.

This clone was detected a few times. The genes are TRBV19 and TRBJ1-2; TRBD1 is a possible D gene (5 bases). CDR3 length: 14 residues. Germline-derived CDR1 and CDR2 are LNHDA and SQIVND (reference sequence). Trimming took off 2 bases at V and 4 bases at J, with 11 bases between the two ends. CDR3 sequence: CASSISRQSYGYTF. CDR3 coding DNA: TGTGCCAGTAGTATATCCCGACAGTCCTATGGCTACACCTTC.

The CDR3 region is CASSRTTNLNTEAFF. Written as DNA, the CDR3 is TGTGCCAGCAGTCGAACCACTAATTTGAACACTGAAGCTTTCTTT. The chain uses TRBV6-5 and TRBJ1-1; D call uncertain. The V gene's germline CDR1 is MNHEY and CDR2 SVGAGI. The CDR3 covers 15 residues. Trimming removed 5 bases at V and 0 bases at J, with 13 bases between.

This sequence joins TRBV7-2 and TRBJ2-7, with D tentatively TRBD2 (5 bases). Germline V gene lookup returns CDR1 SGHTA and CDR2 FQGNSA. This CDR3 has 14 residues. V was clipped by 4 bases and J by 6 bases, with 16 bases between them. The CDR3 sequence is CASSSEGPSSEQYF. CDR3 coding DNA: TGTGCCAGCAGCTCCGAGGGCCCTAGCTCCGAGCAGTACTTC.

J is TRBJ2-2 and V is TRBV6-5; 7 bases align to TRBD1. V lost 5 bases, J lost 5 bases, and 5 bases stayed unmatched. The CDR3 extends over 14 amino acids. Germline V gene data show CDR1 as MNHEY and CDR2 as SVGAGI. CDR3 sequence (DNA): TGTGCCAGCAGTCCCATACAGGGGACCGGGGAGCTGTTTTTT. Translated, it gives CASSPIQGTGELFF.

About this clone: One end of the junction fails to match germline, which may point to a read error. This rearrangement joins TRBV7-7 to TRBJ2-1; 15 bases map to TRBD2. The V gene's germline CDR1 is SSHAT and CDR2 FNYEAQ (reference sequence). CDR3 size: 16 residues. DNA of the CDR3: TGTGCTAGCAGCTCCGGACTAGCGGGGGGGTACAATGAGCAGTTCTTC. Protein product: CASSSGLAGGYNEQFF.

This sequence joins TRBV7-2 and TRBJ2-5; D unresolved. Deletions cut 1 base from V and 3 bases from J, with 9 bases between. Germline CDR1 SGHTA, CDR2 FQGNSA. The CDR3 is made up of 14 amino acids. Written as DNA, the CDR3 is TGTGCCAGCAGCTTAGGTATTGCGGAAGAGACCCAGTACTTC. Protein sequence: CASSLGIAEETQYF.

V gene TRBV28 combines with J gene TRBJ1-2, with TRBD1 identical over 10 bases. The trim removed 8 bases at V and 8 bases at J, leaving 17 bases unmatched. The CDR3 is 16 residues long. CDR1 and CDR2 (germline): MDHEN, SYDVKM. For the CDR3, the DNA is TGTGCCAGCGTCCGTGGGGGGACAGGGGCGCCATCGGGCTACACCTTC. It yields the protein CASVRGGTGAPSGYTF.

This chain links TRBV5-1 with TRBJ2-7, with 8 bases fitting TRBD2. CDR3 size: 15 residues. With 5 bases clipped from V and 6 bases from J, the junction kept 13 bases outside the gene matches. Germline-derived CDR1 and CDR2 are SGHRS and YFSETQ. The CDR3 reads CASSSQGLVEGEQYF. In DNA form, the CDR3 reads TGCGCCAGCAGTAGCCAGGGACTAGTTGAAGGCGAGCAGTACTTC.

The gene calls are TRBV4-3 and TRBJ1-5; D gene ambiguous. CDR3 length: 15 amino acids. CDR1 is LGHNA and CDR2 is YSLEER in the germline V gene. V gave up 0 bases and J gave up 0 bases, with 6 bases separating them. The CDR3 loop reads CASSQELYSNQPQHF. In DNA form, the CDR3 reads TGCGCCAGCAGCCAAGAGTTATATAGCAATCAGCCCCAGCATTTT.

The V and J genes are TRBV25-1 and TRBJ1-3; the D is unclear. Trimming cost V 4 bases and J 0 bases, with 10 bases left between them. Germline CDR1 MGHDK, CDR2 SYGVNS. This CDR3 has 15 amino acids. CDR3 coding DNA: TGTGCCAGCAGTGCCAAGGGCCTCTCTGGAAACACCATATATTTT. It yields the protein CASSAKGLSGNTIYF.

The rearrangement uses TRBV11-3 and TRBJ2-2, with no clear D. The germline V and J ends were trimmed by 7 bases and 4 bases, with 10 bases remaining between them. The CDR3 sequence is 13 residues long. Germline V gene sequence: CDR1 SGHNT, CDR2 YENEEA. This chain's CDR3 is CASTLSPTGELFF. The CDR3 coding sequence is TGTGCCAGCACCCTGTCCCCCACCGGGGAGCTGTTTTTT.

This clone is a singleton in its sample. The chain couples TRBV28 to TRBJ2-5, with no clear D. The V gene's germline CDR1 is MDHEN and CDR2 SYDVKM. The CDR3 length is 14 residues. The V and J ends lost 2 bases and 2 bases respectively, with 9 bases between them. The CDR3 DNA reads TGTGCCAGCAGTTTAGCCGGCCTACAAGAGACCCAGTACTTC. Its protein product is CASSLAGLQETQYF.

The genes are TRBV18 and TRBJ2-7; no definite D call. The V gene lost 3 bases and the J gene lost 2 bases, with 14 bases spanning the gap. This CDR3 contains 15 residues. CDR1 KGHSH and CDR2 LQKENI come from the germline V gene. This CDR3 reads CASSPPQRIPYEQYF. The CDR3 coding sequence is TGTGCCAGCTCACCCCCCCAACGTATCCCCTACGAGCAGTACTTC.

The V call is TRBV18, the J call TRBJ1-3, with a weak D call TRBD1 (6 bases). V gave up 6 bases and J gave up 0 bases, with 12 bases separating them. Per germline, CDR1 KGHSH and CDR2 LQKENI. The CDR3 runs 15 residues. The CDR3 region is CASSPRGASGNTIYF. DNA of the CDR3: TGTGCCAGCTCGCCGCGGGGGGCCTCTGGAAACACCATATATTTT. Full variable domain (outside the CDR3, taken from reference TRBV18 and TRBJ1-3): NAGVMQNPRHLVRRRGQEARLRCSPMKGHSHVYWYRQLPEEGLKFMVYLQKENIIDESGMPKERFSAEFPKEGPSILRIQQVVRGDSAAYFCASSPRGASGNTIYFGEGSWLTVV.

CDR3 region: CASRTSGRTDTQYF. In DNA form, the CDR3 reads TGTGCCAGTAGGACTAGCGGGAGGACAGATACGCAGTATTTT. The rearrangement joins TRBV19 to TRBJ2-3, with 13 bases fitting TRBD2. The CDR3 consists of 14 residues. The germline V gene has CDR1 LNHDA and CDR2 SQIVND (reference sequence). V lost 6 bases and J lost 3; bases outside the gene matches: 0.

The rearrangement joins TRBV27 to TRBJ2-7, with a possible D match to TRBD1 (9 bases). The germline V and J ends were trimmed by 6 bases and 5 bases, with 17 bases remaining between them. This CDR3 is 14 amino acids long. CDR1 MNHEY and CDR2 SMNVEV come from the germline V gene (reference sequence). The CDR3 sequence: CASRLAGQGHEQYF. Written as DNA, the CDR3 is TGTGCCAGCAGATTAGCGGGACAGGGCCACGAGCAGTACTTC.

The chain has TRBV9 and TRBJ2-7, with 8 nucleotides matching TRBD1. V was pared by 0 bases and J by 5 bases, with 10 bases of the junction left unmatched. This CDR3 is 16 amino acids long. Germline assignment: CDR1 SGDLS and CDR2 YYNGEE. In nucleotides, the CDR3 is TGTGCCAGCAGCGTAGGACAGGGGTGGGTAAAAAACGAGCAGTACTTC. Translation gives CASSVGQGWVKNEQYF.